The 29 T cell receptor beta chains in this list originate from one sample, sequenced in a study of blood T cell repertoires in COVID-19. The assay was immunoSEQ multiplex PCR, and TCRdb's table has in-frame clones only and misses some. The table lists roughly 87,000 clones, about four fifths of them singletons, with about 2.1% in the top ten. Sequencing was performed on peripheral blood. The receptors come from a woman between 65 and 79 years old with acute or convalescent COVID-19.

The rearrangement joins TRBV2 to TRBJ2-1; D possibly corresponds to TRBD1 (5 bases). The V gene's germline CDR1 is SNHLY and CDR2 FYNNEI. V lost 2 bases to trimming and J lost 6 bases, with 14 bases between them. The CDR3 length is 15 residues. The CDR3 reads CASSERAGQGNEQFF. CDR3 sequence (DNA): TGTGCCAGCAGTGAAAGGGCAGGGCAGGGCAATGAGCAGTTCTTC.

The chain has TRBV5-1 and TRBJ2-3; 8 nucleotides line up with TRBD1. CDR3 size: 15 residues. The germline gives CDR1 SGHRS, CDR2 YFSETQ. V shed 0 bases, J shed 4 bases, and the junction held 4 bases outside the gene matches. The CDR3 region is CASSLEQGGPDTQYF. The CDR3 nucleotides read TGCGCCAGCAGCTTGGAACAGGGGGGCCCAGATACGCAGTATTTT.

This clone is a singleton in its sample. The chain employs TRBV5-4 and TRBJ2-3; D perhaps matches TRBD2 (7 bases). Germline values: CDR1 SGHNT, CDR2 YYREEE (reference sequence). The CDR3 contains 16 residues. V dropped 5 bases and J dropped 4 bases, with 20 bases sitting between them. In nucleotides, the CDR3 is TGTGCCAGCAGGATTAGTATGGCGGGGGCATCAGATACGCAGTATTTT. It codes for CASRISMAGASDTQYF.

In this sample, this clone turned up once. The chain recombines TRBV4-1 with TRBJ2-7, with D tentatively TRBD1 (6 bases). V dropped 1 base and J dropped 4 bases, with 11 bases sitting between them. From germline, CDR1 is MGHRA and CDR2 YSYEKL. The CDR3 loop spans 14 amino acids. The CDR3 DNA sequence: TGCGCCAGCAGCCAAGGCACACAGGGTTACGAGCAGTACTTC. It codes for CASSQGTQGYEQYF.

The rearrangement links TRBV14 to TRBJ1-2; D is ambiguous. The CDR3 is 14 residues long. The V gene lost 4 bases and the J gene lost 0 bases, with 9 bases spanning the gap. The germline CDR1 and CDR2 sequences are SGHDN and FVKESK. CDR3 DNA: TGTGCCAGCAGCCCTATTCAACCTAACTATGGCTACACCTTC. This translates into CASSPIQPNYGYTF.

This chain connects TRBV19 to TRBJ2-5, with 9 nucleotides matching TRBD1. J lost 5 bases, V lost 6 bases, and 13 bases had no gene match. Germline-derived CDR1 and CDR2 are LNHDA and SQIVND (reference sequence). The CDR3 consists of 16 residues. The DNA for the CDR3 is TGTGCCAGTAGCCGATTTCGACAGGGGGGAGAGGAGACCCAGTACTTC. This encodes CASSRFRQGGEETQYF.

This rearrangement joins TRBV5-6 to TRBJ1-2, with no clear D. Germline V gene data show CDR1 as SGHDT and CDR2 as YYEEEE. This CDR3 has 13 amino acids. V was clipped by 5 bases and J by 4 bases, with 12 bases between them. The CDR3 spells CASSSTSSYGYTF. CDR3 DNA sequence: TGTGCCAGCAGTTCGACAAGCTCCTATGGCTACACCTTC. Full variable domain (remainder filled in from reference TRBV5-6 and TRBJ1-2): DAGVTQSPTHLIKTRGQQVTLRCSPKSGHDTVSWYQQALGQGPQFIFQYYEEEERQRGNFPDRFSGHQFPNYSSELNVNALLLGDSALYLCASSSTSSYGYTFGSGTRLTVV.

The CDR3 coding sequence is TGTGCCAGCAGCCCGACGCGGGTTACAGATACGCAGTATTTT. This gives the protein CASSPTRVTDTQYF. The rearrangement joins TRBV11-2 to TRBJ2-3; D is possibly TRBD2 (5 bases). With 5 bases removed from V and 3 bases from J, the gap between germline ends came to 12 bases. Per germline, CDR1 SGHAT and CDR2 FQNNGV. The CDR3 spans 14 residues.

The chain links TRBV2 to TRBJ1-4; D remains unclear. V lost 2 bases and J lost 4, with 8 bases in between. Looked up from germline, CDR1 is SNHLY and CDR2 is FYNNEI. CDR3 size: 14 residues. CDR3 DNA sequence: TGTGCCAGCAGTGAATTGAGGAGTAATGAAAAACTGTTTTTT. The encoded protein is CASSELRSNEKLFF.

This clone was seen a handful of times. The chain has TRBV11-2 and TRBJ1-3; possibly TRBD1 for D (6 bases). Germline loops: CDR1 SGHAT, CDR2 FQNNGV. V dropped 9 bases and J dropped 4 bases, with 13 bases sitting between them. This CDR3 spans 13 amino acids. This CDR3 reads CASATGQGNTIYF. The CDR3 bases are TGTGCCAGTGCTACAGGGCAAGGAAACACCATATATTTT. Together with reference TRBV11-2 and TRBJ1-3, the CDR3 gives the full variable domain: EAGVAQSPRYKIIEKRQSVAFWCNPISGHATLYWYQQILGQGPKLLIQFQNNGVVDDSQLPKDRFSAERLKGVDSTLKIQPAKLEDSAVYLCASATGQGNTIYFGEGSWLTVV.

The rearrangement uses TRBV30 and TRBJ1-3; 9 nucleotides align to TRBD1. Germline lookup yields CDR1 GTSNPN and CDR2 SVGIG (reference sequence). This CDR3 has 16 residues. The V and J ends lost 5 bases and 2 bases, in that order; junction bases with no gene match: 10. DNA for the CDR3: TGTGCCTGGGGGACAGGGTCTCACTTGGCTGGAAACACCATATATTTT. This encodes CAWGTGSHLAGNTIYF.

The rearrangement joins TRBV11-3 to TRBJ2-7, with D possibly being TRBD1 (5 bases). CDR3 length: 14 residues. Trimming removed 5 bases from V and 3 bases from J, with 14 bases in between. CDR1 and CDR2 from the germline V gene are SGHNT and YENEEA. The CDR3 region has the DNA TGTGCCAGCAGCCATCTTGACAGCCTCTACGAGCAGTACTTC. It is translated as CASSHLDSLYEQYF.

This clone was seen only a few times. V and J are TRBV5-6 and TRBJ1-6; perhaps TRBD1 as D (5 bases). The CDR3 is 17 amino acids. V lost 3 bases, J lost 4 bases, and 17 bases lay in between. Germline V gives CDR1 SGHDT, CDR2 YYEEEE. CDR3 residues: CASSSEWGTGYNSPLHF. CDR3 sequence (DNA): TGTGCCAGCAGCTCCGAATGGGGCACCGGTTATAATTCACCCCTCCACTTT. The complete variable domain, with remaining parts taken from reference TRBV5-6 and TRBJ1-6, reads DAGVTQSPTHLIKTRGQQVTLRCSPKSGHDTVSWYQQALGQGPQFIFQYYEEEERQRGNFPDRFSGHQFPNYSSELNVNALLLGDSALYLCASSSEWGTGYNSPLHFGNGTRLTVT.

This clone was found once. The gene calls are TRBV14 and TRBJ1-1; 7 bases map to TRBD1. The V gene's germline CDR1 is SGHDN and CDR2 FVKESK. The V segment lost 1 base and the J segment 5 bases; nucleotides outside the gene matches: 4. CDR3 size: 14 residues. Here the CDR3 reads CASSQAQGRTEAFF. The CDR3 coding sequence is TGTGCCAGCAGCCAAGCACAGGGGAGGACTGAAGCTTTCTTT.

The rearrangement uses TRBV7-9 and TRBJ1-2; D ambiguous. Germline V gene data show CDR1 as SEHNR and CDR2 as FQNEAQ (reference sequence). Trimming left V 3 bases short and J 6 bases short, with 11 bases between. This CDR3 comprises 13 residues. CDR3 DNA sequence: TGTGCCAGCAGCTTTCAGTCGATGAATGGCTACACCTTC. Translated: CASSFQSMNGYTF.

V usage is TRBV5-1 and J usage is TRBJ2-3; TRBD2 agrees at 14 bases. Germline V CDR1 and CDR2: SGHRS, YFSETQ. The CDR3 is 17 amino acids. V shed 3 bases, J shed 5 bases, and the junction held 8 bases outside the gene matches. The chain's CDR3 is CASSSRLAGGPQDTQYF. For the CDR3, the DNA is TGCGCCAGCAGCTCCAGACTAGCGGGGGGGCCTCAAGATACGCAGTATTTT.

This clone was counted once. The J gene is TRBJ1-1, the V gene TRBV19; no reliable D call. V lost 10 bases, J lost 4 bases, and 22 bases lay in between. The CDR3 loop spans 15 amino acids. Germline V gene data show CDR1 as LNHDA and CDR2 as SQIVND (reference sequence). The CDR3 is CATSRSRGWFTEAFF. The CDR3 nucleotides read TGTGCCACTTCCCGGTCACGGGGATGGTTCACTGAAGCTTTCTTT.

The CDR3 reads CASSRGPGANVLTF. In nucleotides, the CDR3 is TGTGCCAGCAGCAGGGGACCTGGGGCCAACGTCCTGACTTTC. The chain combines TRBV27 with TRBJ2-6; possibly TRBD1 for D (6 bases). The CDR3 extends over 14 amino acids. V was cut by 6 bases and J by 2 bases, with 8 bases left in between. Germline V gene lookup returns CDR1 MNHEY and CDR2 SMNVEV (reference sequence).

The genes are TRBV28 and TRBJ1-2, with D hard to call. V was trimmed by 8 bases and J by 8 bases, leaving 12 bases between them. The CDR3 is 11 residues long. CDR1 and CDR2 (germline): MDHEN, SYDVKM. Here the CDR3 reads CASYFPPGYTF. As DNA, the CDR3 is TGTGCCAGCTACTTCCCTCCCGGCTACACCTTC.

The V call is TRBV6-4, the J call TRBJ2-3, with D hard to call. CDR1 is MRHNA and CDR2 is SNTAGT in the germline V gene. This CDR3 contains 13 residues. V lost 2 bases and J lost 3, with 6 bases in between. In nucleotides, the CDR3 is TGTGCCAGCAGTGACCAGTCTACAGATACGCAGTATTTT. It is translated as CASSDQSTDTQYF.

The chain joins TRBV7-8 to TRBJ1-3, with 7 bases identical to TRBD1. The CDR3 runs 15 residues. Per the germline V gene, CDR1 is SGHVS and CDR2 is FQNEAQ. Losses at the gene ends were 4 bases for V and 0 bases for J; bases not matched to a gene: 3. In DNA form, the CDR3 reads TGTGCCAGCAGCTACGGGACAGTCTCTGGAAACACCATATATTTT. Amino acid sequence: CASSYGTVSGNTIYF.

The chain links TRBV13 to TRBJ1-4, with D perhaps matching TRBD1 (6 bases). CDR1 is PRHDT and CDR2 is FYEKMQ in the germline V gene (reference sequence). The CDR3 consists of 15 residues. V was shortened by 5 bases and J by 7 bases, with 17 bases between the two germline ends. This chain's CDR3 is CASSQAQGFSEKLFF. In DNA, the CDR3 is TGTGCCAGCAGCCAAGCCCAGGGGTTTAGTGAAAAACTGTTTTTT.

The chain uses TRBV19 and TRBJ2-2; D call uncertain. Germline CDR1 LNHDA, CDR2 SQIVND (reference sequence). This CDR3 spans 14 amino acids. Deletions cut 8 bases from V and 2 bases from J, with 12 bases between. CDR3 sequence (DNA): TGTGCCAGTCAGGTGTTCCTTAACACCGGGGAGCTGTTTTTT. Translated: CASQVFLNTGELFF. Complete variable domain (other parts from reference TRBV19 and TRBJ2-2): DGGITQSPKYLFRKEGQNVTLSCEQNLNHDAMYWYRQDPGQGLRLIYYSQIVNDFQKGDIAEGYSVSREKKESFPLTVTSAQKNPTAFYLCASQVFLNTGELFFGEGSRLTVL.

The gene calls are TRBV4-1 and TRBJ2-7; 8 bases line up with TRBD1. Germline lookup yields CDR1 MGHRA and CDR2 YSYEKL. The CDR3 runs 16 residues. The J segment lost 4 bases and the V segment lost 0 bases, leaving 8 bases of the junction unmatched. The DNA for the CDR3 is TGCGCCAGCAGCCAAGAATCGTTCAGGGGGCCTTACGAGCAGTACTTC. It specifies CASSQESFRGPYEQYF.

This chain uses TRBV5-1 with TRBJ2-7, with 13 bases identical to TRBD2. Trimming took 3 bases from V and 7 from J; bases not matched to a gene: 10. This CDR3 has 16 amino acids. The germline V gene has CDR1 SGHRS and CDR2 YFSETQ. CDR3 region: CASSWITSGGAGEQYF. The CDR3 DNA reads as TGCGCCAGCAGCTGGATTACTAGCGGGGGGGCCGGGGAGCAGTACTTC. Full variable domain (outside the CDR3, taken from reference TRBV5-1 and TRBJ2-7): KAGVTQTPRYLIKTRGQQVTLSCSPISGHRSVSWYQQTPGQGLQFLFEYFSETQRNKGNFPGRFSGRQFSNSRSEMNVSTLELGDSALYLCASSWITSGGAGEQYFGPGTRLTVT.

The CDR3 here is CATGRENTGELFF. CDR3 nucleotide sequence: TGTGCCACAGGGCGAGAGAACACCGGGGAGCTGTTTTTT. This chain connects TRBV10-3 to TRBJ2-2, with D possibly TRBD1 on 5 matching bases. From germline, CDR1 is ENHRY and CDR2 SYGVKD. V dropped 10 bases and J dropped 1 base, with 10 bases sitting between them. The CDR3 contains 13 residues.

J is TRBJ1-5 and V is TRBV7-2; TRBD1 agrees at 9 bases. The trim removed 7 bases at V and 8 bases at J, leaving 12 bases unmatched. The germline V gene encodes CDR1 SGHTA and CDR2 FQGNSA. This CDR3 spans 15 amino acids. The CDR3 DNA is TGTGCCAGCACCCGGGGGGACAGGGACGGAGAGCCCCAGCATTTT. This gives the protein CASTRGDRDGEPQHF.

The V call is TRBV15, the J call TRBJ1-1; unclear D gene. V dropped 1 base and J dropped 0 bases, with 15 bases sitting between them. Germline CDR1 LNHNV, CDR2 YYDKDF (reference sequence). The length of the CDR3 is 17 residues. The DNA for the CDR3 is TGTGCCACCAGCAGAGGGGCGGGTTGGGGTATGAACACTGAAGCTTTCTTT. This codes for CATSRGAGWGMNTEAFF.

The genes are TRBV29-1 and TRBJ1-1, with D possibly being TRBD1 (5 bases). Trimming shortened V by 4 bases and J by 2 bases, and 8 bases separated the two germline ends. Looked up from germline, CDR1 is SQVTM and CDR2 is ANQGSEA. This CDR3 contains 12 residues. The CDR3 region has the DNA TGCAGCGTTGCGACAGCTAACACTGAAGCTTTCTTT. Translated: CSVATANTEAFF.